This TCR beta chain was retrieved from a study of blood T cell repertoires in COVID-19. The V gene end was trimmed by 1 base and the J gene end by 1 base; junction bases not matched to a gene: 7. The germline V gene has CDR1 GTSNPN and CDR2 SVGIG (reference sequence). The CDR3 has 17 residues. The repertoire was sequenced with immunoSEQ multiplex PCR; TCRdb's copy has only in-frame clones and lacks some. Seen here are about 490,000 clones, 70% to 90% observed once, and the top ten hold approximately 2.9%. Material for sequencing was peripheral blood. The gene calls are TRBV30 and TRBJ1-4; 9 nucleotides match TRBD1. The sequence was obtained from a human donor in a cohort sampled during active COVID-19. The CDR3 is CAWSGGQGRETNEKLFF. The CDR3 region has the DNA TGTGCCTGGAGTGGTGGACAGGGGAGGGAAACTAATGAAAAACTGTTTTTT.